This TCR beta chain was identified in a study of control samples from healthy donors and cancer patients. Method: immunoSEQ multiplex PCR; TCRdb's copy keeps in-frame clones and lacks some. The sample holds approximately 190,000 clones. The source is a woman younger than 45 in good health. Sequenced input: blood.

The CDR3: CASRTGEWSYEQYF. The CDR3 bases are TGTGCCAGCAGAACAGGGGAATGGAGCTACGAGCAGTACTTC. The rearrangement uses TRBV6-5 and TRBJ2-7; 7 bases are a match to TRBD1. The CDR3 is made up of 14 amino acids. The J segment lost 3 bases and the V segment lost 6 bases, leaving 8 bases of the junction unmatched. Germline loops: CDR1 MNHEY, CDR2 SVGAGI.